Listed below are T cell receptor beta chains from one sample, sequenced in a study of cytomegalovirus exposure and HLA in healthy donors. TCRdb keeps only in-frame clones here, not all; method: immunoSEQ multiplex PCR. This repertoire shows fewer than 130,000 clones, roughly three quarters found once; its top ten account for about a tenth. Sequenced sample: PBMCs. These receptors originate from a man in his forties in good health and CMV-seropositive. Each CDR3 is given with its conserved first and last residue. Fields, in order: D gene, V gene, J gene, clone size, CDR3 DNA, CDR3 protein. The D gene is left open where the match is weak. Only part of the rows carry a size: once, few, many, or a class if the clone is expanded.

D gene: -; V gene: TRBV18; J gene: TRBJ2-5; clone size: -; CDR3 DNA: TGTGCCAGTCGATCTCAGGGTCAAGAGACCCAGTACTTC; CDR3 protein: CASRSQGQETQYF
D gene: -; V gene: TRBV6-5; J gene: TRBJ2-1; clone size: -; CDR3 DNA: TGTGCCAGCATGGAGGCCTTCGACTACAATGAGCAGTTCTTC; CDR3 protein: CASMEAFDYNEQFF
D gene: TRBD1; V gene: TRBV2; J gene: TRBJ2-3; clone size: once; CDR3 DNA: TGTGCCAGCACAAGGGGGCGGGATACGCAGTATTTT; CDR3 protein: CASTRGRDTQYF
D gene: -; V gene: TRBV7-9; J gene: TRBJ1-5; clone size: -; CDR3 DNA: TGTGCCAGCAGCTTAGCGGGCCAGCCCCAGCATTTT; CDR3 protein: CASSLAGQPQHF
D gene: TRBD2; V gene: TRBV13; J gene: TRBJ2-7; clone size: -; CDR3 DNA: TGTGCCAGCAGTCTAGGAGGGGAGGGTACCTACGAGCAGTACTTC; CDR3 protein: CASSLGGEGTYEQYF
D gene: -; V gene: TRBV10-2; J gene: TRBJ1-6; clone size: -; CDR3 DNA: TGCGCCAGCAGTGAGTCGACATTCGGATATTCACCCCTCCACTTT; CDR3 protein: CASSESTFGYSPLHF
D gene: TRBD1; V gene: TRBV13; J gene: TRBJ1-4; clone size: -; CDR3 DNA: TGTGCCAGCAGCCTTGGGACAGGGCATCGACTGTTTTTT; CDR3 protein: CASSLGTGHRLFF
D gene: -; V gene: TRBV25-1; J gene: TRBJ1-2; clone size: -; CDR3 DNA: TGTGCCAGCAGAGACTCCCCTTATGGCTACACCTTC; CDR3 protein: CASRDSPYGYTF
D gene: -; V gene: TRBV9; J gene: TRBJ2-2; clone size: -; CDR3 DNA: TGTGCCAGCAGCGCCTTGGACAGGAACACCGGGGAGCTGTTTTTT; CDR3 protein: CASSALDRNTGELFF
D gene: -; V gene: TRBV4-2; J gene: TRBJ2-5; clone size: -; CDR3 DNA: TGTGCCAGCAGCCAAGGGAGACAGAAAACCGGGGAGACCCAGTACTTC; CDR3 protein: CASSQGRQKTGETQYF
D gene: -; V gene: TRBV27; J gene: TRBJ1-5; clone size: -; CDR3 DNA: TGTGCCAGCAGTTTGGGGGGAAGCAATCAGCCCCAGCATTTT; CDR3 protein: CASSLGGSNQPQHF
D gene: TRBD2; V gene: TRBV6-4; J gene: TRBJ2-2; clone size: -; CDR3 DNA: TGTGCCACCAGACTAGCAGAGAACACCGGGGAGCTGTTTTTT; CDR3 protein: CATRLAENTGELFF
D gene: -; V gene: TRBV19; J gene: TRBJ1-5; clone size: -; CDR3 DNA: TGTGCCAGTAGTATGAGTCGGTCAGGGGACCAGCCCCAGCATTTT; CDR3 protein: CASSMSRSGDQPQHF
D gene: -; V gene: TRBV6-5; J gene: TRBJ2-1; clone size: -; CDR3 DNA: TGTGCCAGCAGTTACGAGGTAGCGAGAGATTTGTTCTTC; CDR3 protein: CASSYEVARDLFF
D gene: -; V gene: TRBV7-8; J gene: TRBJ2-2; clone size: -; CDR3 DNA: TGTGCCAGCAGCTTTGGCGGACTAACGAACACCGGGGAGCTGTTTTTT; CDR3 protein: CASSFGGLTNTGELFF
D gene: TRBD2; V gene: TRBV7-2; J gene: TRBJ2-1; clone size: -; CDR3 DNA: TGTGCCAGCAGCTTACCACCGGGACTAGCGAATGAGCAGTTCTTC; CDR3 protein: CASSLPPGLANEQFF
D gene: TRBD2; V gene: TRBV2; J gene: TRBJ2-1; clone size: -; CDR3 DNA: TGTGCCAGCAGTGAAGTGGGCGGGAGTCACAATGAGCAGTTCTTC; CDR3 protein: CASSEVGGSHNEQFF
D gene: -; V gene: TRBV28; J gene: TRBJ1-2; clone size: -; CDR3 DNA: TGTGCCAGCAGCGTTATCGACAGAACCTACTATGGCTACACCTTC; CDR3 protein: CASSVIDRTYYGYTF
D gene: -; V gene: TRBV2; J gene: TRBJ2-1; clone size: -; CDR3 DNA: TGTGCCAGCGCCGAGACTAGTTATAGCTCCTACAATGAGCAGTTCTTC; CDR3 protein: CASAETSYSSYNEQFF
D gene: -; V gene: TRBV13; J gene: TRBJ1-3; clone size: few; CDR3 DNA: TGTGCCAGCAGCCTAGGGGCCTCTGGAAACACCATATATTTT; CDR3 protein: CASSLGASGNTIYF
D gene: -; V gene: TRBV6-1; J gene: TRBJ2-5; clone size: -; CDR3 DNA: TGTGCCAGCAGTGGACAGGTCCAAGAGACCCAGTACTTC; CDR3 protein: CASSGQVQETQYF
D gene: -; V gene: TRBV7-9; J gene: TRBJ2-2; clone size: -; CDR3 DNA: TGTGCCAGCAGCTTAATATCCGGGGAGCTGTTTTTT; CDR3 protein: CASSLISGELFF
D gene: TRBD1; V gene: TRBV14; J gene: TRBJ1-2; clone size: -; CDR3 DNA: TGTGCCAGCAGCATCAGACAGGGACGGTATGGCTACACCTTC; CDR3 protein: CASSIRQGRYGYTF
D gene: TRBD2; V gene: TRBV30; J gene: TRBJ2-1; clone size: -; CDR3 DNA: TGTGCCTGGAGTGTACCCGGGGGGAGCTCCTACAATGAGCAGTTCTTC; CDR3 protein: CAWSVPGGSSYNEQFF
D gene: -; V gene: TRBV28; J gene: TRBJ1-4; clone size: -; CDR3 DNA: TGTGCCAGCAGTTTAAGGGGGTTTAATGAAAAACTGTTTTTT; CDR3 protein: CASSLRGFNEKLFF
D gene: -; V gene: TRBV6-5; J gene: TRBJ2-3; clone size: -; CDR3 DNA: TGTGCCAGCAGCCGGGACTCAGGCACAGATACGCAGTATTTT; CDR3 protein: CASSRDSGTDTQYF
D gene: TRBD1; V gene: TRBV15; J gene: TRBJ2-5; clone size: -; CDR3 DNA: TGTGCCACCAGCAGAGATCCTTCCGGACAGGGAGAGACCCAGTACTTC; CDR3 protein: CATSRDPSGQGETQYF
D gene: TRBD1; V gene: TRBV28; J gene: TRBJ2-7; clone size: -; CDR3 DNA: TGTGCCAGCAGTACGGGACAGGGCTACGAGCAGTACTTC; CDR3 protein: CASSTGQGYEQYF
D gene: TRBD2; V gene: TRBV6-6; J gene: TRBJ2-3; clone size: -; CDR3 DNA: TGTGCCAGCAGCCTAGCGGCAGATACGCAGTATTTT; CDR3 protein: CASSLAADTQYF
D gene: -; V gene: TRBV2; J gene: TRBJ1-1; clone size: few; CDR3 DNA: TGTGCCAGCAGTGAGGCGGGGCGGACTGAAGCTTTCTTT; CDR3 protein: CASSEAGRTEAFF
D gene: -; V gene: TRBV27; J gene: TRBJ2-7; clone size: few; CDR3 DNA: TGTGCCAGCAGTTTAATAGTTTCCAACGAGCAGTACTTC; CDR3 protein: CASSLIVSNEQYF
D gene: TRBD2; V gene: TRBV27; J gene: TRBJ2-2; clone size: -; CDR3 DNA: TGTGCCAGCAGTTGGACTAGCGGGGTTGGAGGGGAGCTGTTTTTT; CDR3 protein: CASSWTSGVGGELFF
D gene: TRBD2; V gene: TRBV30; J gene: TRBJ2-7; clone size: few; CDR3 DNA: TGTGCCTGGAGTGTAGAAAAGGGACTAGCGGGAGGGCCCTGGTACGAGCAGTACTTC; CDR3 protein: CAWSVEKGLAGGPWYEQYF
D gene: -; V gene: TRBV29-1; J gene: TRBJ2-5; clone size: few; CDR3 DNA: TGCAGCGTTGAAGATAATCGGGAGACCCAGTACTTC; CDR3 protein: CSVEDNRETQYF
D gene: -; V gene: TRBV29-1; J gene: TRBJ2-2; clone size: -; CDR3 DNA: TGCAGCGTTGTCCCTGCGAACACCGGGGAGCTGTTTTTT; CDR3 protein: CSVVPANTGELFF
D gene: -; V gene: TRBV27; J gene: TRBJ2-1; clone size: -; CDR3 DNA: TGTGCCAGCAGTTTAATCGGCGGGGAGTACAATGAGCAGTTCTTC; CDR3 protein: CASSLIGGEYNEQFF
D gene: TRBD2; V gene: TRBV4-3; J gene: TRBJ2-5; clone size: -; CDR3 DNA: TGCGCCAGCAGCCAAGATGGGAGCGGGAGACGGGAGACCCAGTACTTC; CDR3 protein: CASSQDGSGRRETQYF
D gene: TRBD2; V gene: TRBV5-1; J gene: TRBJ2-1; clone size: -; CDR3 DNA: TGCGCCAGCAGCCCGGGACTAGCGGGACTGTACAATGAGCAGTTCTTC; CDR3 protein: CASSPGLAGLYNEQFF
D gene: -; V gene: TRBV2; J gene: TRBJ2-1; clone size: few; CDR3 DNA: TGTGCCAGCGCTAGCGACTACAATGAGCAGTTCTTC; CDR3 protein: CASASDYNEQFF
D gene: TRBD1; V gene: TRBV5-4; J gene: TRBJ2-2; clone size: -; CDR3 DNA: TGTGCCAGCAGCTGGGGACAGGGGGGAACCGGGGAGCTGTTTTTT; CDR3 protein: CASSWGQGGTGELFF
D gene: -; V gene: TRBV9; J gene: TRBJ2-3; clone size: few; CDR3 DNA: TGTGCCAGCAGCTTAAGGGGGTTCACAGATACGCAGTATTTT; CDR3 protein: CASSLRGFTDTQYF
D gene: TRBD2; V gene: TRBV5-4; J gene: TRBJ2-3; clone size: -; CDR3 DNA: TGTGCCAGCAGCCGGACTAGCGGTGAGGATACGCAGTATTTT; CDR3 protein: CASSRTSGEDTQYF
D gene: -; V gene: TRBV15; J gene: TRBJ2-2; clone size: -; CDR3 DNA: TGTGCCACCAGCAGAGATGAGGGCGGGGAGCTGTTTTTT; CDR3 protein: CATSRDEGGELFF
D gene: -; V gene: TRBV28; J gene: TRBJ1-5; clone size: -; CDR3 DNA: TGTGCCAGCAGTTTAAGACAGACGATTAATCAGCCCCAGCATTTT; CDR3 protein: CASSLRQTINQPQHF
D gene: -; V gene: TRBV7-9; J gene: TRBJ2-1; clone size: few; CDR3 DNA: TGTGCCAGCAAAGAGGGCCTCGCCTATGAGCAGTTCTTC; CDR3 protein: CASKEGLAYEQFF
D gene: TRBD1; V gene: TRBV29-1; J gene: TRBJ1-1; clone size: -; CDR3 DNA: TGCAGCGTGTGGGGACAGGGGACGACGGCTTTCTTT; CDR3 protein: CSVWGQGTTAFF
D gene: -; V gene: TRBV6-6; J gene: TRBJ1-2; clone size: -; CDR3 DNA: TGTGCCAGCAGTTACCAGGCAGATAACTATGGCTACACCTTC; CDR3 protein: CASSYQADNYGYTF
D gene: TRBD1; V gene: TRBV7-9; J gene: TRBJ2-4; clone size: -; CDR3 DNA: TGTGCCAGCAGGGGGACAGGGGCAAACATTCAGTACTTC; CDR3 protein: CASRGTGANIQYF
D gene: TRBD1; V gene: TRBV27; J gene: TRBJ1-1; clone size: once; CDR3 DNA: TGTGCCAGCAGCCGACCAGGGGGCTCGGCTTTCTTT; CDR3 protein: CASSRPGGSAFF
D gene: TRBD2; V gene: TRBV5-1; J gene: TRBJ2-7; clone size: -; CDR3 DNA: TGCGCCAGCAGCTCTAGCGGGAGGGGTGAGTACGAGCAGTACTTC; CDR3 protein: CASSSSGRGEYEQYF
D gene: TRBD2; V gene: TRBV5-1; J gene: TRBJ2-7; clone size: once; CDR3 DNA: TGCGCCAGCAGCCCGAGCGGGAGCCGGGAGCAGTACTTC; CDR3 protein: CASSPSGSREQYF
D gene: TRBD1; V gene: TRBV19; J gene: TRBJ2-7; clone size: -; CDR3 DNA: TGTGCCAGTAGTATGGACCACAGGGGGAAGTCCTACGAGCAGTACTTC; CDR3 protein: CASSMDHRGKSYEQYF
D gene: TRBD2; V gene: TRBV6-6; J gene: TRBJ2-1; clone size: few; CDR3 DNA: TGTGCCAGCAGTGGACTAGCGGGCTACAATGAGCAGTTCTTC; CDR3 protein: CASSGLAGYNEQFF